Shown below are 27 T cell receptor beta chains from a single sample sequenced in a study of vaccination effects on CD4 cells after COVID-19 (dated by TCRdb to 2021 to 2024). To prepare the library, the immunoSEQ multiplex PCR assay was applied. The table was pulled from immuneACCESS by TCRdb, which kept in-frame rearrangements only. Such tables lose some clones; where checked, under half of the loss comes from unresolved V genes, and the rest has no known cause. For this sample there are about 73,000 clones; roughly 79% appear just once. The biggest ten clones account for roughly a tenth of the sample. The ViraFEST assay stimulated PBMC with viral peptide pools and then used TCR sequencing to identify antigen-specific CD4+ T cell clonotypes by expansion. After less than 13 days of culture, CD4+ T cells were isolated with the EasySep CD4+ T cell isolation kit. None of the healthy vaccine recipients had a prior SARS-CoV-2 infection, which was confirmed by nucleocapsid antibody tests that came back negative both before and after vaccination.

Their antigen targets remain unknown. The specimen comprised CD4+ T cells from PBMCs cultured with SARS-CoV-2 spike peptides, sampled before COVID-19 vaccination. In the paper's terms, the cell subset or site label means: SARS-CoV-2 spike overlapping peptide pool stimulation. The origin of the receptors is a human donor who received a COVID-19 vaccine.

V gene TRBV5-8 combines with J gene TRBJ2-5, with a weak D call TRBD2 (5 bases). Germline V gene sequence: CDR1 SGHTS, CDR2 YDEGEE. The V end lost 0 bases, the J end lost 5 bases, and 14 bases lay between the germline ends. The CDR3 is 15 residues long. CDR3 in DNA: TGTGCCAGCAGCTTGGGACTCACCCCGGGGGAGACCCAGTACTTC. Translated, it gives CASSLGLTPGETQYF.

This sequence joins TRBV7-2 and TRBJ2-3; D may be TRBD2 (6 bases). CDR1 SGHTA and CDR2 FQGNSA come from the germline V gene. V was trimmed by 2 bases and J by 2 bases, leaving 14 bases between them. The CDR3 is 16 residues long. The CDR3 protein is CASSLLGGAYTDTQYF. The CDR3 DNA reads as TGTGCCAGCAGCTTATTAGGCGGGGCTTACACAGATACGCAGTATTTT.

J is TRBJ2-5 and V is TRBV4-1, with no clear D. This CDR3 region has 13 residues. Germline V gene sequence: CDR1 MGHRA, CDR2 YSYEKL. Trimming shortened V by 2 bases and J by 3 bases, and 7 bases separated the two germline ends. In DNA, the CDR3 is TGCGCCAGCAGCCAATGGAGAAAAGAGACCCAGTACTTC. Protein sequence: CASSQWRKETQYF.

This clone appeared a single time. This chain links TRBV28 with TRBJ1-2; 8 nucleotides line up with TRBD1. Germline V gene lookup returns CDR1 MDHEN and CDR2 SYDVKM. Trimming cost V 7 bases and J 1 base; bases outside gene matches: 8. The CDR3 is 15 residues long. CDR3 sequence: CASKTGEFNNYGYTF. The CDR3 nucleotides read TGTGCCAGCAAGACAGGGGAGTTCAATAACTATGGCTACACCTTC.

This clone was seen only a few times. The J gene is TRBJ1-5, the V gene TRBV30, with no clear D. This CDR3 region has 14 residues. Trimming stripped 2 bases from V and 6 bases from J, with 14 bases between. Germline V gives CDR1 GTSNPN, CDR2 SVGIG (reference sequence). The DNA for the CDR3 is TGTGCCTGGAGTCGAGCGTGGGGAGGTCAGCCCCAGCATTTT. Translating gives CAWSRAWGGQPQHF.

This rearrangement joins TRBV27 to TRBJ2-1; D gene unclear. This CDR3 spans 14 amino acids. V was clipped by 5 bases and J by 4 bases, with 12 bases between them. The germline CDR1 and CDR2 sequences are MNHEY and SMNVEV (reference sequence). The CDR3 protein is CASSPTTSYNEQFF. CDR3 in DNA: TGTGCCAGCAGTCCGACCACAAGTTACAATGAGCAGTTCTTC.

The rearrangement joins TRBV6-2 or TRBV6-3 to TRBJ2-1; maybe TRBD1 (6 bases). This CDR3 spans 13 amino acids. V lost 5 bases and J 8 bases, leaving 13 bases between the germline ends. Germline CDR1 reads MNHEY; CDR2 reads SVGEGT. The CDR3 sequence: CASSTYRADEQFF. CDR3 DNA: TGTGCCAGCAGTACGTACAGGGCCGATGAGCAGTTCTTC.

The rearrangement uses TRBV20-1 and TRBJ1-2; a possible D gene is TRBD1 (5 bases). The germline CDR1 and CDR2 sequences are DFQATT and SNEGSKA (reference sequence). The CDR3 has 11 amino acids. CDR3 DNA: TGCAGCGTCGGGACGGACTATGGCTACACCTTC. This gives the protein CSVGTDYGYTF.

The V call is TRBV7-2, the J call TRBJ2-3, with 8 nucleotides matching TRBD1. V was pared by 5 bases and J by 6 bases, with 10 bases of the junction left unmatched. Germline values: CDR1 SGHTA, CDR2 FQGNSA. The CDR3 sequence is 15 residues long. CDR3 amino acids: CASSPDRDTRDTQYF. The CDR3 DNA reads as TGTGCCAGCAGCCCGGACAGGGACACCCGGGATACGCAGTATTTT.

The V and J genes are TRBV7-3 and TRBJ2-1; TRBD2 might be the D (5 bases). The CDR3 sequence is 14 residues long. Germline V lookup: CDR1 SGHTA, CDR2 FQGTGA. V dropped 4 bases and J dropped 6 bases, with 13 bases sitting between them. CDR3 coding DNA: TGTGCCAGCAGCTCGGATGGAGCGGTCAATGAGCAGTTCTTC. Residues: CASSSDGAVNEQFF.

The chain couples TRBV14 to TRBJ2-3, with D perhaps matching TRBD1 (5 bases). This CDR3 spans 16 amino acids. V lost 4 bases to trimming and J lost 0 bases, with 14 bases between them. CDR1 is SGHDN, CDR2 FVKESK, per germline. The CDR3 loop is CASSLQTASSTDTQYF. The CDR3 DNA reads TGTGCCAGCAGCCTGCAGACAGCGTCTAGCACAGATACGCAGTATTTT.

The genes are TRBV30 and TRBJ2-2; the match to TRBD1 covers 7 bases. V gave up 3 bases and J gave up 7 bases; unmatched junction bases: 14. CDR3 size: 16 residues. Germline V gene lookup returns CDR1 GTSNPN and CDR2 SVGIG (reference sequence). CDR3 residues: CAWRKGAVSLSGELFF. The DNA of the CDR3 is TGTGCCTGGAGGAAGGGGGCCGTCTCTCTCAGCGGGGAGCTGTTTTTT.

The genes are TRBV6-1 and TRBJ2-7, with D perhaps TRBD1 (5 bases). There are 14 residues in the CDR3. Germline V CDR1 and CDR2: MNHNS, SASEGT. Trimming shortened V by 1 base and J by 4 bases, and 11 bases separated the two germline ends. The CDR3 coding sequence is TGTGCCAGCAGTGAAGGGGGCAGCCAGTACGAGCAGTACGTC. Amino acid sequence: CASSEGGSQYEQYV.

The table lists this clone with a few counts. This chain joins TRBV18 and TRBJ2-2; possible D gene TRBD1, 5 bases. V was shortened by 0 bases and J by 2 bases, with 13 bases between the two germline ends. This CDR3 comprises 17 residues. Per germline, CDR1 KGHSH and CDR2 LQKENI. CDR3 nucleotide sequence: TGTGCCAGCTCACCACCTTCTCGTCAGGGTAACACCGGGGAGCTGTTTTTT. The encoded protein is CASSPPSRQGNTGELFF.

This chain connects TRBV3-1 (or the pseudogene TRBV3-2) to TRBJ1-4; 8 bases are a match to TRBD1. The CDR3 has 15 amino acids. The germline V gene has CDR1 LGHDT and CDR2 YNNKEL (reference sequence). V dropped 5 bases and J dropped 4; count of bases not matched to a gene: 6. Here the CDR3 reads CASSFWTGNNEKLFF. The CDR3 coding sequence is TGTGCCAGCAGCTTTTGGACAGGGAATAATGAAAAACTGTTTTTT.

This clone was detected only once. This sequence joins TRBV5-6 and TRBJ1-3; D may be TRBD1 (5 bases). Germline V CDR1 and CDR2: SGHDT, YYEEEE. This CDR3 region has 14 residues. V dropped 1 base and J dropped 11 bases, with 16 bases sitting between them. CDR3 in amino acids: CASSLIDGGGAIYF. The CDR3 DNA sequence: TGTGCCAGCAGCTTGATTGACGGGGGTGGTGCCATATATTTT.

The rearrangement joins TRBV27 to TRBJ2-3; D is perhaps TRBD1 or TRBD2 (5 bases each). Trimming stripped 5 bases from V and 11 bases from J, with 14 bases between. Per germline, CDR1 MNHEY and CDR2 SMNVEV (reference sequence). This CDR3 spans 12 amino acids. CDR3 bases: TGTGCCAGCAGTCCAAGGGGAGAGATGCAGTATTTT. Translation gives CASSPRGEMQYF.

The rearrangement uses TRBV19 and TRBJ1-3; D possibly corresponds to TRBD1 (5 bases). The CDR3 totals 14 residues. Trimming pared 7 bases from V and 4 bases from J, leaving 14 bases between. Germline CDR1 and CDR2: LNHDA and SQIVND (reference sequence). CDR3 bases: TGTGCCAGTACTTGGAGGGCAGGGGGAAACACCATATATTTT. It yields the protein CASTWRAGGNTIYF.

The chain is built from TRBV23-1 and TRBJ2-4; D tentatively fits TRBD1 or TRBD2 (6 bases each). TRBV23-1 is noted as an ORF with a role that remains uncertain. The CDR3 length is 17 residues. Trimming cost V 1 base and J 0 bases, with 13 bases left between them. CDR3 nucleotides: TGCGCCAGCAGTCAATGGGAACAGGGACTAGCCAAAAACATTCAGTACTTC. This translates into CASSQWEQGLAKNIQYF.

J is TRBJ2-2 and V is TRBV24-1; D is possibly TRBD1 or TRBD2 (6 bases each). The V and J ends lost 9 bases and 7 bases respectively, with 14 bases between them. This CDR3 has 13 residues. CDR1 is KGHDR and CDR2 is SFDVKD in the germline V gene. The CDR3 nucleotides are TGTGCCACCCAACAGGGAGGTGGCGGGGAGCTGTTTTTT. Translation: CATQQGGGGELFF.

On this clone: The same CDR3 can be traced to other DNA sequences in this sample. In nucleotides, the CDR3 is TGCGCCAGCAGCTTGGGGGGGCAGGGGAACACTGAAGCTTTCTTT. It codes for CASSLGGQGNTEAFF. This chain uses TRBV5-1 with TRBJ1-1; D might be TRBD1 (6 bases). Germline-derived CDR1 and CDR2 are SGHRS and YFSETQ. The V gene lost 0 bases and the J gene lost 1 base, with 10 bases spanning the gap. The CDR3 contains 15 residues.

CDR3 sequence reads: CASRRNLRGADTQYF. DNA for the CDR3: TGTGCCAGCAGACGCAACCTTCGAGGGGCAGATACGCAGTATTTT. The chain recombines TRBV6-5 with TRBJ2-3; D assignment may be TRBD1 or TRBD2 (5 bases each). V was clipped by 6 bases and J by 4 bases, with 17 bases between them. This CDR3 has 15 amino acids. Per germline, CDR1 MNHEY and CDR2 SVGAGI.

The chain has TRBV14 and TRBJ2-3; D tentatively reads TRBD1 or TRBD2 (6 bases each). V was cut by 4 bases and J by 2 bases, with 16 bases left in between. This CDR3 has 16 amino acids. CDR1 SGHDN and CDR2 FVKESK come from the germline V gene. CDR3 region: CASSLQGGGLTDTQYF. As DNA, the CDR3 is TGTGCCAGCAGCCTACAGGGAGGCGGCCTCACAGATACGCAGTATTTT. Complete variable domain (other parts from reference TRBV14 and TRBJ2-3): EAGVTQFPSHSVIEKGQTVTLRCDPISGHDNLYWYRRVMGKEIKFLLHFVKESKQDESGMPNNRFLAERTGGTYSTLKVQPAELEDSGVYFCASSLQGGGLTDTQYFGPGTRLTVL.

The rearrangement uses TRBV11-2 and TRBJ1-4; D not resolved. The germline V gene encodes CDR1 SGHAT and CDR2 FQNNGV. V was trimmed by 0 bases and J by 0 bases, leaving 20 bases between them. The CDR3 spans 20 residues. The CDR3 DNA reads as TGTGCCAGCAGCTTAGAACTACCGGGCCCCAGAATTTCAACTAATGAAAAACTGTTTTTT. Translated: CASSLELPGPRISTNEKLFF.

The table lists this clone with a count of one. This chain links TRBV6-5 with TRBJ1-3; 7 bases are shared with TRBD1. The CDR3 length is 12 residues. V gave up 6 bases and J gave up 7 bases; unmatched junction bases: 3. The germline V gene has CDR1 MNHEY and CDR2 SVGAGI. The CDR3, as DNA: TGTGCCAGCAGCTTACAGGGGAACACCATATATTTT. Translated: CASSLQGNTIYF.

This sequence joins TRBV6-5 and TRBJ1-2, with TRBD1 matching 8 bases. V was clipped by 5 bases and J by 8 bases; unmatched bases: 13. Germline CDR1 reads MNHEY; CDR2 reads SVGAGI. This CDR3 spans 15 amino acids. CDR3 nucleotide sequence: TGTGCCAGCAGTCGAGCCCCGGACAGGGTCGGAGGCTACACCTTC. Translating gives CASSRAPDRVGGYTF.

V gene TRBV18 combines with J gene TRBJ2-7, with D tentatively TRBD2 (6 bases). Per germline, CDR1 KGHSH and CDR2 LQKENI. V lost 3 bases, J lost 1 base, and 10 bases lay in between. This CDR3 spans 14 amino acids. CDR3 amino acids: CASSPDGTSYEQYV. In DNA form, the CDR3 reads TGTGCCAGCTCACCTGACGGGACTTCCTACGAGCAGTACGTC.